The 6 T cell receptor beta chains below all came from one sample that was sequenced in a study of T cell responses to AZD1222 COVID-19 vaccine (dated by TCRdb to the early 2020s). The time point label corresponds to: baseline before first vaccination. Library creation used the immunoSEQ multiplex PCR assay. TCRdb mirrors the immuneACCESS table, restricted to in-frame sequences. Some clones are absent from its copies; in checked studies, under half trace to an unresolved V gene, and the reason for the others is unknown. The sample table records roughly 180,000 clones; approximately 90% of these occur just once. The ten largest account for over 1.5% of the sample. This material consisted of peripheral blood, taken on day 0 of AZD1222 vaccination. The receptor set was obtained from an adult in good health.

V is TRBV11-2 and J is TRBJ2-7; D is perhaps TRBD2 (6 bases). The germline gives CDR1 SGHAT, CDR2 FQNNGV. The CDR3 runs 13 residues. Trimming removed 4 bases at V and 4 bases at J, with 11 bases between. This CDR3 is CASSSGLIYEQYF. CDR3 in DNA: TGTGCCAGCAGCTCGGGACTGATATACGAGCAGTACTTC.

The chain carries TRBV2 and TRBJ1-3; TRBD1 matches 9 bases. V was pared by 6 bases and J by 7 bases, with 7 bases of the junction left unmatched. CDR3 length: 14 residues. The germline V gene has CDR1 SNHLY and CDR2 FYNNEI. CDR3 bases: TGTGCCAGCAGGCCGGACAGGGGAGGGAACACCATATATTTT. This codes for CASRPDRGGNTIYF.

The J gene is TRBJ2-1, the V gene TRBV5-1, with 8 positions matching TRBD2. The V segment lost 0 bases and the J segment 10 bases; nucleotides outside the gene matches: 15. There are 17 residues in the CDR3. Germline CDR1 SGHRS, CDR2 YFSETQ. The CDR3 DNA follows: TGCGCCAGCAGCTTGGATTTACTAGCGGACCCGAGAGGGGAGCAGTTCTTC. Protein sequence: CASSLDLLADPRGEQFF.

The gene calls are TRBV28 and TRBJ2-1, with 11 positions matching TRBD2. CDR3 length: 17 amino acids. With 6 bases clipped from V and 3 bases from J, the junction kept 10 bases outside the gene matches. CDR1 is MDHEN, CDR2 SYDVKM, per germline. CDR3 DNA sequence: TGTGCCAGCAGGCCAGCCGGGACTAGCGGATTCTACAATGAGCAGTTCTTC. As protein: CASRPAGTSGFYNEQFF.

The chain recombines TRBV2 with TRBJ1-1; no definite D call. The CDR3 is 15 amino acids. The V gene's germline CDR1 is SNHLY and CDR2 FYNNEI. V lost 4 bases to trimming and J lost 1 base, with 13 bases between them. In DNA, the CDR3 is TGTGCCAGCAGTGTGGGCAGAAGATCGAACACTGAAGCTTTCTTT. Amino acid sequence: CASSVGRRSNTEAFF.

The gene calls are TRBV30 and TRBJ2-1; no clear D. The CDR3 extends over 11 amino acids. The germline gives CDR1 GTSNPN, CDR2 SVGIG (reference sequence). The V and J ends lost 0 bases and 8 bases respectively, with 5 bases between them. CDR3 region: CAWSVTDEQFF. The CDR3 coding sequence is TGTGCCTGGAGTGTGACCGATGAGCAGTTCTTC.